The clone carrying this T cell receptor beta chain was counted at least ten times. Antigen: not known. The sample comes from a study of regulatory T cells in long-lasting Graves disease. For the study at large: Graves' cases, newly diagnosed, had used antithyroid drugs under 3 months. Study-wide findings and caveats: Persistent disease preferred TRBV28, TRBJ1-2 and TRBJ2-5; new disease, TRBV20-1 and TRBJ2-1.

Time point: newly diagnosed GD, antithyroid drugs for less than 3 months. Extracted PBMC RNA gave rise to the TCR library. All patients originated from an endocrinology department located in Xi'an, China. The peripheral blood volume drawn was 7.5 to 10 milliliters, and it was collected into EDTA tubes. Construction of TCR beta libraries relied on iRepertoire HTBI primers and on Arm-PCR targeting CDR3 regions. TCRdb used MiXCR to reprocess the multiplex PCR reads, holding one entry per CDR3 protein. The profile shows about 400,000 distinct CDR3 sequences, around a sixth of them singletons. Germline CDR1 is MGHRA and CDR2 is YSYEKL. Trimming took 3 bases from V and 3 from J, leaving 12 bases between them. This CDR3 has 15 residues.

V and J are TRBV4-1 and TRBJ1-3, with D hard to call. This specimen consisted of peripheral blood mononuclear cells (PBMCs), obtained at new diagnosis, from a patient treated with antithyroid drugs. The source of this sequence is a female donor with Graves disease. The CDR3 coding sequence is TGCGCCAGCAGCCAGGCCACGGGGAATGGAAACACCATATATTTT. Translating it yields CASSQATGNGNTIYF.